What follows describes a single TCR beta chain. Its antigen remains unidentified. The data were produced by immunoSEQ multiplex PCR, yet TCRdb's version contains in-frame clones alone and is incomplete. There are around 9,000 clones in the sample; roughly 70% occur only once, and 30% to 45% lies in the top ten. The data derive from a study of somatic mutations in cytotoxic T cells in rheumatoid arthritis. Per the germline V gene, CDR1 is SGHTA and CDR2 is FQGTGA. This CDR3 spans 13 amino acids. Trimming took 5 bases from V and 8 from J, leaving 15 bases between them. Whole-study findings and limits: It was in rheumatoid arthritis patients, but not in healthy controls, that CD8+ clonality increased with age.

The J gene is TRBJ1-2, the V gene TRBV7-3, with D possibly being TRBD1 (5 bases). Sequencing input: CD8+ T cells sorted from blood. This clonotype originated in an adult with rheumatoid arthritis. The CDR3 DNA follows: TGTGCCAGCAGCCTAAGTCCAGGGAACGGCTACACCTTC. Its protein is CASSLSPGNGYTF.